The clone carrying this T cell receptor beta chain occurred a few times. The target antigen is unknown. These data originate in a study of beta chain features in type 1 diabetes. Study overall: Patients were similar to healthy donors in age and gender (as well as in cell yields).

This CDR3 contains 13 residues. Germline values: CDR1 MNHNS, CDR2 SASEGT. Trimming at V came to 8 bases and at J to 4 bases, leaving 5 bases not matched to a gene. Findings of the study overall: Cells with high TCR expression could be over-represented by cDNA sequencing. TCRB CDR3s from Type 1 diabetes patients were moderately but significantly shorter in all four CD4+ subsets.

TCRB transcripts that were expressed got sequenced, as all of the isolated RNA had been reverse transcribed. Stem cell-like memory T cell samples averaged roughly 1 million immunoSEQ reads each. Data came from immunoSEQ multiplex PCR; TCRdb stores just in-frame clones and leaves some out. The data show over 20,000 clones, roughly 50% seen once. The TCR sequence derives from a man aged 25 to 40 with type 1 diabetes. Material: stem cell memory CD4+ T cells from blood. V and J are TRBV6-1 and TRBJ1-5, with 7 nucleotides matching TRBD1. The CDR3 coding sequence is TGTGCCAGCGGGGGACAGAGTAATCAGCCCCAGCATTTT. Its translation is CASGGQSNQPQHF.